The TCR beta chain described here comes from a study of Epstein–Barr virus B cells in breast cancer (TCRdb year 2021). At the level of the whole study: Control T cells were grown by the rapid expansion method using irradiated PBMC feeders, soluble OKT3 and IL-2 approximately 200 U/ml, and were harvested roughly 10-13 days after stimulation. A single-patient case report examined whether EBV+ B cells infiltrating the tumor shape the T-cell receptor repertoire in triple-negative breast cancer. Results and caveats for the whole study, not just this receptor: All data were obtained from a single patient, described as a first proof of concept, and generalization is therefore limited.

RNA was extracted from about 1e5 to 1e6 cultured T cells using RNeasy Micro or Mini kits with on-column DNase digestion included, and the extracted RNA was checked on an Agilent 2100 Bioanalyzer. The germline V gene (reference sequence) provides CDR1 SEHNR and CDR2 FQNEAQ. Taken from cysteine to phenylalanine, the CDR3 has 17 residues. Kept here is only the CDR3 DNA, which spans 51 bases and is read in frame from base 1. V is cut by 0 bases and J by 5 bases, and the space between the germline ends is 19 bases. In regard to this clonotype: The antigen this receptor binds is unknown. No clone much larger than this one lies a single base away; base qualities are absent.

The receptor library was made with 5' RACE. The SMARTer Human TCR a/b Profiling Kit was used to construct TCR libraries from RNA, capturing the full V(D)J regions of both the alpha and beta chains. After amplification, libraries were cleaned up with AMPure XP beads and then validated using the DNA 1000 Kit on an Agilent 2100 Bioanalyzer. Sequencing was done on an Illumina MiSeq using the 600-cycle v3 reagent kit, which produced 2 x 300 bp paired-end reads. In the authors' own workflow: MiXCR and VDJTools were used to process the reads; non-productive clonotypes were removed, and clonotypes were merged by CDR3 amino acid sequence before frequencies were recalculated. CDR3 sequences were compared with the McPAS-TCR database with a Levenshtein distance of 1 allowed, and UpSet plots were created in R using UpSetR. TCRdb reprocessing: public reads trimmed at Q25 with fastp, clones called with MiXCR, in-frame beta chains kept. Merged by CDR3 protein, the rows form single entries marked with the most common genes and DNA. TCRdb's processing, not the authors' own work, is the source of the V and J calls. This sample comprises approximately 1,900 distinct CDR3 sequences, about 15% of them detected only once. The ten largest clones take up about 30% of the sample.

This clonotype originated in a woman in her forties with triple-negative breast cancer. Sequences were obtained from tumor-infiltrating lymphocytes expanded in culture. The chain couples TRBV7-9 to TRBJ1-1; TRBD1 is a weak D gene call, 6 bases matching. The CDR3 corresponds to CASSLADIGGGRTEAFF. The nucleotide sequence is TGTGCCAGCAGCTTAGCTGACATCGGGGGGGGGCGGACTGAAGCTTTCTTT.